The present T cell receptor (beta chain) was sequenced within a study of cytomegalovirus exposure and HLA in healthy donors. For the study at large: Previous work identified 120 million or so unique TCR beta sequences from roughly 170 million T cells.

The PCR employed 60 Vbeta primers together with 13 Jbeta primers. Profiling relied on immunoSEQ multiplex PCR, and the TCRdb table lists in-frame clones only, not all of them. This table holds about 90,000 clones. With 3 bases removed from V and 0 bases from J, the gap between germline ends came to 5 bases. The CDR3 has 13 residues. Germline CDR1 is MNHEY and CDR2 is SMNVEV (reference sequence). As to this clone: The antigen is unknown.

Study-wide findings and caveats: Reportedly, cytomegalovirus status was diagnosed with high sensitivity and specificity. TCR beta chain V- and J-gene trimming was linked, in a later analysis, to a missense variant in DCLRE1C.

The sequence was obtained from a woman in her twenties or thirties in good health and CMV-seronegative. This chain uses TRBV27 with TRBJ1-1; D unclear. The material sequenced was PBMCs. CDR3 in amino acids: CASSFGLNTEAFF. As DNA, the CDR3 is TGTGCCAGCAGTTTTGGGCTGAACACTGAAGCTTTCTTT.